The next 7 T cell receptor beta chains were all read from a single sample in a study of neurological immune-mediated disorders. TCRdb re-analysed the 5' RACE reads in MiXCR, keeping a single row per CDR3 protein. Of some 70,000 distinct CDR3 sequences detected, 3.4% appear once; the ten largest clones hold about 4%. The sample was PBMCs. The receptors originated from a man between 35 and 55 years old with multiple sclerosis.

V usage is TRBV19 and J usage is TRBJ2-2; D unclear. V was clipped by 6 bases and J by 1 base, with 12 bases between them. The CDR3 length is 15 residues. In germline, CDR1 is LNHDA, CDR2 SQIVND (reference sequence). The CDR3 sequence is CASRGLRQNTGELFF. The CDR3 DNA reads TGTGCCAGTAGGGGGTTGAGGCAGAACACCGGGGAGCTGTTTTTT.

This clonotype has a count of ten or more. For the CDR3, the DNA is TGTGCCAGCAGTTTAGCGCTACAGATCCAGCATTTT. Translation gives CASSLALQIQHF. The chain recombines TRBV12-3 or TRBV12-4 with TRBJ1-5; D gene unclear. The length of the CDR3 is 12 residues. Trimming pared 0 bases from V and 12 bases from J, leaving 9 bases between.

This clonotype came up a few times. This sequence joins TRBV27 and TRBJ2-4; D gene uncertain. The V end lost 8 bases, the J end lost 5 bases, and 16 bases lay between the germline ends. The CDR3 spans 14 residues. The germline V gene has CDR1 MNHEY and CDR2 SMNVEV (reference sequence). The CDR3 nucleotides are TGTGCCAGCTCTCCCCAGGTTTCCCAAAACATTCAGTACTTC. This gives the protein CASSPQVSQNIQYF.

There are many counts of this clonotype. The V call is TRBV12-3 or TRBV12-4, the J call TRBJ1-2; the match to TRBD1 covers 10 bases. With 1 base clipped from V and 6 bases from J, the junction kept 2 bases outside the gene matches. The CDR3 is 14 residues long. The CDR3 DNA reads TGTGCCAGCAGTTTAGGGGACAGGGGCGATGGCTACACCTTC. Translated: CASSLGDRGDGYTF.

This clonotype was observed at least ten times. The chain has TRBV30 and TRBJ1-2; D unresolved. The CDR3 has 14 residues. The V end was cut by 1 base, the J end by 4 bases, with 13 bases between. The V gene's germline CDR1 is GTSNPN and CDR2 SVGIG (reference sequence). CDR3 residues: CAWSDHTRGYGYTF. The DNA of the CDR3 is TGTGCCTGGAGTGACCACACGCGGGGCTATGGCTACACCTTC.

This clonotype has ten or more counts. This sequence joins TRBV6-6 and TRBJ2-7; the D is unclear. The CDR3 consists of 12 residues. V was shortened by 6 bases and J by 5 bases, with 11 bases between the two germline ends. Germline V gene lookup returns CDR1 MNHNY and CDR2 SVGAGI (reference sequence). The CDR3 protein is CASRGTSNEQYF. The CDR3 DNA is TGTGCCAGCAGGGGTACGTCGAACGAGCAGTACTTC.

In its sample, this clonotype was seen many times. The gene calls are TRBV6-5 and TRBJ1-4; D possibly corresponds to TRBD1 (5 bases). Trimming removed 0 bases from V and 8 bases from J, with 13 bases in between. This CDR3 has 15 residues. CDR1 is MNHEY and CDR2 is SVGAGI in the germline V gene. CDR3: CASSYSRGWGEKLFF. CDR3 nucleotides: TGTGCCAGCAGTTACTCGAGAGGGTGGGGGGAAAAACTGTTTTTT.